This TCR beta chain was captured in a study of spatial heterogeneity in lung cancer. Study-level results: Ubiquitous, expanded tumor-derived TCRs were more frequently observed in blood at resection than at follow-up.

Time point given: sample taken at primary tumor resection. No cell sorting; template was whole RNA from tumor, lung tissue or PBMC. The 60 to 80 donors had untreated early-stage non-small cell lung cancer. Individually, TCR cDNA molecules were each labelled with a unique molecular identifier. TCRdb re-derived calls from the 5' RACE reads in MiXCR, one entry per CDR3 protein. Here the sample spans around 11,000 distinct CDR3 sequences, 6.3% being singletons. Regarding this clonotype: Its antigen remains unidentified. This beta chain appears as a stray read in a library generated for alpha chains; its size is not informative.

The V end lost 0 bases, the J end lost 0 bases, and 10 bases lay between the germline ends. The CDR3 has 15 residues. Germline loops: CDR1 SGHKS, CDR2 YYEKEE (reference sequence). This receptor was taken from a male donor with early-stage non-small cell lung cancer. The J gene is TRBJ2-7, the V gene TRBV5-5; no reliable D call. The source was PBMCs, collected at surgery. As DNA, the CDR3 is TGTGCCAGCAGCTTGGCTCCAGGAATCTCCTACGAGCAGTACTTC. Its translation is CASSLAPGISYEQYF.